The text below deals with one T cell receptor (beta chain). Its antigen specificity is not known. Base qualities are not provided; no much larger clone lies one nucleotide away. In the germline V gene, CDR1 corresponds to SQVTM and CDR2 to ANQGSEA. Inclusive of the bounding cysteine and phenylalanine, the CDR3 is 12 residues long. Just CDR3 DNA is preserved here, 36 bases in frame from base 1. Unmatched junction bases come to 6, with V trimmed by 5 bases and J by 7 bases. The sample originates from a study of beta chain features in type 1 diabetes (dated by TCRdb to the late 2010s). Describing the broader study: Mean age, gender distribution, total cell number and subset yield did not differ between patients and healthy donors. Across all samples, fewer than 110,000,000 sorted cells were examined, and cell number per subset correlated strongly with RNA yield. Whereas all 28 donors provided naive and central memory subsets, regulatory and stem cell-like memory subsets were isolated from just 8 patients and about 8 healthy donors. The study compared TCRB repertoires of sorted circulating CD4+ T cell subsets between recently diagnosed type 1 diabetes patients and matched healthy donors.

From each donor, a single peripheral blood sample of about 110 mL on average was drawn into heparinised tubes. Using a panel that included CD45RO, CCR7, CD25, CD127, CD95 and CD27, naive, central memory, regulatory and stem cell-like memory CD4+ T cells were sorted on a BD FACSAria II. Purity was above 98% for every sorted population. PBMCs were separated immediately by Lymphoprep density gradient centrifugation and were stained directly, without being cultured. So that batch effects would be minimized, each experiment stained and sorted samples in pairs, pairing one healthy donor with one patient. The entire isolated RNA was reverse transcribed using the High Capacity cDNA Reverse Transcription Kit, and thus expressed TCRB transcripts were sequenced. Deep immunoSEQ sequencing was performed on naive, central memory and regulatory T cell samples, with an average of around 3.5 million total reads per sample. After sorted cells were lysed in RLT buffer, RNA was extracted with DNase-treated RNeasy Micro or Mini kits, with the choice depending on cell number. Each cell subset was processed on its own to prevent cross-contamination, while patient and healthy donor samples were processed together. The immunoSEQ multiplex PCR was used to amplify TCRB sequences from cDNA, generating 87-bp fragments that spanned the CDR3 region. Amplicons were sequenced on the Illumina HiSeq platform. Per the authors' processing: Synthetic template baselines were used to correct PCR bias computationally, reads within Hamming distance 2 were collapsed together, and singletons that could not be merged were discarded. By aligning reads against IMGT, V, D and J genes, CDR3 length, and insertions or deletions at six rearrangement sites were assigned. Within each subset, clonotype counts were normalized to the number of sorted cells before true diversity and Gini coefficients were calculated with the tcR R package. The overlap coefficient, calculated on TCRB nucleotide sequences, was used to quantify repertoire sharing. Out-of-frame TCRB sequences from naive cells were analyzed as a proxy for the pre-selection repertoire. TCRdb limited this immuneACCESS table to in-frame rearrangements with V and J called. A share of clones is missing; checked studies link under half to unresolved V genes, and the rest is unexplained. V, J and clone size are those of that table, while D and trimming were read from the DNA. This sample gives hundreds of thousands of clones in total; about a sixth of them show up just once. The top ten hold 0.02% to 0.025% of the sample.

Study-wide findings and limitations: PCR may preferentially amplify shorter templates, but because patient and control samples were amplified and corrected together, any resulting skew would affect both groups equally. Because cDNA was sequenced instead of genomic DNA, highly expressing activated cells could be over-represented, though the groups showed no difference in activation or CD3 levels. A moderate but significant shortening of TCRB CDR3 length was observed in type 1 diabetes patients in all four CD4+ subsets. The naive, central memory and regulatory TCRB repertoires appeared to resemble one another more closely among patients than among healthy donors. Because the HLA sub-analyses included only small numbers of individuals, any influence of HLA type on TCRB rearrangement was left unresolved. At VDJ recombination sites, patients with type 1 diabetes made fewer insertions and deleted more nucleotides, a pattern implying thymic rearrangement abnormalities.

The source of this sequence is a woman in her late teens or twenties in good health. Sequences were obtained from naive CD4+ T cells from blood. In the paper's terms, the cell subset or site label means: true naive CD4+ T cells. In this chain, TRBV29-1 is recombined with TRBJ2-7; a stretch of 9 junction bases matches TRBD2. Read as DNA, the sequence is TGCAGCGTTCGTAGCGGGAGTCAGGAGCAGTACTTC. Its product reads: CSVRSGSQEQYF.